One and the same sample provided the 6 T cell receptor beta chains below, sequenced in a study of vaccination effects on CD4 cells after COVID-19. These receptors have no identified antigens. Method: immunoSEQ multiplex PCR; TCRdb's copy keeps in-frame clones and lacks some. The top ten hold 20% to 30% of the sample, which has about 21,000 clones, over 60% seen once. Viral peptide pool expansion of antigen-specific CD4+ T cells preceded sequencing in the ViraFEST assay. The culture ran for around ten days before CD4+ T cells were isolated. Nucleocapsid antibody tests were negative, and the vaccine recipients had no prior SARS-CoV-2 infection. The sequencing used CD4+ T cells from PBMCs cultured with HCoV-NL63 spike peptides, collected before COVID-19 vaccination. The receptors here all came from a human donor who received a COVID-19 vaccine.

This sequence joins TRBV2 and TRBJ1-1, with D possibly matching TRBD1 (5 bases). The ends were cut back, 8 bases at V and 10 bases at J, with 20 bases in the middle. Germline assignment: CDR1 SNHLY and CDR2 FYNNEI. The length of the CDR3 is 13 residues. Here the CDR3 reads CASSEGPDTTAFF. The CDR3 nucleotides read TGTGCCAGCTCCGAAGGGCCGGACACCACAGCTTTCTTT. The full variable domain, its missing parts supplied by reference TRBV2 and TRBJ1-1, is EPEVTQTPSHQVTQMGQEVILRCVPISNHLYFYWYRQILGQKVEFLVSFYNNEISEKSEIFDDQFSVERPDGSNFTLKIRSTKLEDSAMYFCASSEGPDTTAFFGQGTRLTVV.

This clone was seen a few times. The V call is TRBV7-2, the J call TRBJ2-7, with 9 bases fitting TRBD2. This CDR3 spans 13 amino acids. Germline V gene data show CDR1 as SGHTA and CDR2 as FQGNSA. V was pared by 8 bases and J by 7 bases, with 9 bases of the junction left unmatched. In nucleotides, the CDR3 is TGTGCCAGCTCCGCGGGACTAGCTGGTGAGCAGTACTTC. This sequence encodes CASSAGLAGEQYF.

This chain connects TRBV7-2 to TRBJ1-2, with D possibly being TRBD1 (6 bases). Trimming left V 5 bases short and J 8 bases short, with 24 bases between. Germline CDR1 and CDR2: SGHTA and FQGNSA. The CDR3 has 16 amino acids. Here the CDR3 reads CASSPTVWGASRGYTF. The CDR3 DNA reads as TGTGCCAGCAGCCCTACTGTATGGGGGGCGAGTAGAGGCTACACCTTC.

This sequence joins TRBV2 and TRBJ2-5, with a weak D call TRBD1 (5 bases). The CDR3 is 17 residues long. Looked up from germline, CDR1 is SNHLY and CDR2 is FYNNEI. The V end was cut by 4 bases, the J end by 4 bases, with 22 bases between. DNA of the CDR3: TGTGCCAGCAGTGCAGCCTTAGGGTCTCCAAGGGGAGAGACCCAGTACTTC. Translation: CASSAALGSPRGETQYF.

This chain joins TRBV3-1 (or the pseudogene TRBV3-2) and TRBJ2-5; a possible D gene is TRBD1 (6 bases). The germline V gene has CDR1 LGHDT and CDR2 YNNKEL (reference sequence). The CDR3 runs 16 residues. Trimming pared 7 bases from V and 2 bases from J, leaving 20 bases between. CDR3 sequence (DNA): TGTGCCAGCATCTCCAGGGGCGGCCTTAGTCAAGAGACCCAGTACTTC. Amino acids: CASISRGGLSQETQYF.

CDR3 sequence reads: CASSQVAGRPAGEQYF. CDR3 in DNA: TGTGCCAGCAGCCAAGTGGCAGGGCGGCCGGCGGGTGAGCAGTACTTC. The J gene is TRBJ2-7, the V gene TRBV28, with D perhaps given as TRBD1 or TRBD2 (5 bases each). The germline V gene encodes CDR1 MDHEN and CDR2 SYDVKM. V lost 6 bases and J lost 7, with 25 bases in between. The CDR3 runs to 16 residues.